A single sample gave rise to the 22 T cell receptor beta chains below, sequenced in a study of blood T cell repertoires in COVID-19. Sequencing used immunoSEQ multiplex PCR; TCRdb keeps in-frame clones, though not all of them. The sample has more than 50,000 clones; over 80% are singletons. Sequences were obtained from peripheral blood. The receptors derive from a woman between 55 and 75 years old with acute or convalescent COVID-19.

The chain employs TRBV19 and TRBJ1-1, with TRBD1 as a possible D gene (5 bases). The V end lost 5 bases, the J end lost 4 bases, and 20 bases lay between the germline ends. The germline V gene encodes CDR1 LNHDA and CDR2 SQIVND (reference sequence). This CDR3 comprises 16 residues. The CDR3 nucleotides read TGTGCCAGTAGTCCTCAAGGGTCAGTTAGGGGCACTGAAGCTTTCTTT. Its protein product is CASSPQGSVRGTEAFF.

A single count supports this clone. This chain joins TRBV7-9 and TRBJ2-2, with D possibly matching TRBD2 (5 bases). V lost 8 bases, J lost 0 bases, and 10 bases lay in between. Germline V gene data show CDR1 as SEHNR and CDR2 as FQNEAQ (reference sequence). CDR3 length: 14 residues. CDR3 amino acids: CASRGLPNTGELFF. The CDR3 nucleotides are TGTGCCAGCCGAGGACTCCCGAACACCGGGGAGCTGTTTTTT.

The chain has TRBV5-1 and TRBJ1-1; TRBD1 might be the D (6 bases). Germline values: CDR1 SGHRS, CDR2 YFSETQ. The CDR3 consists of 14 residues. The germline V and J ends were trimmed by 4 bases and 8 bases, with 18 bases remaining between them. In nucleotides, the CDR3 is TGCGCCAGCAGCCAGGGACACCGGTATCCCGAAGCTTTCTTT. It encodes CASSQGHRYPEAFF.

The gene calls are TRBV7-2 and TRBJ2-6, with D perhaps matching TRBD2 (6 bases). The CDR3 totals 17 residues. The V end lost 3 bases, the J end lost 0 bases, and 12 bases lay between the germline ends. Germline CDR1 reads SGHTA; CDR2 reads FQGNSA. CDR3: CASSFKTGVSGANVLTF. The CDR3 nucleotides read TGTGCCAGCAGCTTTAAGACGGGAGTCTCTGGGGCCAACGTCCTGACTTTC.

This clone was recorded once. The CDR3 bases are TGTGCCAGCAGCTCTGGGACAGGGATCCAGACCCAGTACTTC. The encoded protein is CASSSGTGIQTQYF. The chain has TRBV9 and TRBJ2-5; the match to TRBD1 covers 9 bases. Per the germline V gene, CDR1 is SGDLS and CDR2 is YYNGEE. The CDR3 runs 14 residues. V gave up 4 bases and J gave up 6 bases; unmatched junction bases: 7.

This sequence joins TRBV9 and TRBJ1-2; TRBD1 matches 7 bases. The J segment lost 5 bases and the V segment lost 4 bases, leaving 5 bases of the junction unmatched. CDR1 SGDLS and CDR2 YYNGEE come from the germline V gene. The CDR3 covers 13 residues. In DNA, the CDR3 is TGTGCCAGCAGCTCGACAGGGTTGTATGGCTACACCTTC. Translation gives CASSSTGLYGYTF.

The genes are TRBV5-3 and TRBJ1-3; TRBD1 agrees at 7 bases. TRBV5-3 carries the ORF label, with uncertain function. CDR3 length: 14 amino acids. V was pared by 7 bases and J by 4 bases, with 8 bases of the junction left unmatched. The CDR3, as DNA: TGTGCCAGACCAGAAACGGGACAGGGAAACACCATATATTTT. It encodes CARPETGQGNTIYF.

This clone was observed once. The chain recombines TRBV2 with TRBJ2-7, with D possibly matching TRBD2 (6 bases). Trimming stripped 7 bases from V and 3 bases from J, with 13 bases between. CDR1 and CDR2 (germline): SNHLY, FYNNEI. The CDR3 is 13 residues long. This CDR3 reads CASMSGAFYEQYF. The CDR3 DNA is TGTGCCAGCATGTCGGGAGCCTTCTACGAGCAGTACTTC.

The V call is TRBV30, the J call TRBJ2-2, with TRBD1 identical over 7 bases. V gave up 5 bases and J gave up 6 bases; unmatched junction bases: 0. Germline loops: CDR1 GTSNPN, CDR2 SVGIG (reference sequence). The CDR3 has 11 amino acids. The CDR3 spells CAWQGAGELFF. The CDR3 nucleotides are TGTGCCTGGCAGGGGGCCGGGGAGCTGTTTTTT.

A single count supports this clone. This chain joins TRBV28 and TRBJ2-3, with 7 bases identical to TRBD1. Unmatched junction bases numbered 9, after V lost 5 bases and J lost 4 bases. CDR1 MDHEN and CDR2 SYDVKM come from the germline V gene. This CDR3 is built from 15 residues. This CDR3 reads CASSPDRAWPDTQYF. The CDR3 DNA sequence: TGTGCCAGCAGTCCCGACAGGGCATGGCCAGATACGCAGTATTTT.

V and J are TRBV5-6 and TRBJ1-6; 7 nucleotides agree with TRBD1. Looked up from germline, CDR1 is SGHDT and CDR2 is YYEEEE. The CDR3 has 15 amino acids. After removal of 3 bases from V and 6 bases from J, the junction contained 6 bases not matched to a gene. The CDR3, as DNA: TGTGCCAGCAGCTATACCGGGACAGTTAATTCACCCCTCCACTTT. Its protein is CASSYTGTVNSPLHF.

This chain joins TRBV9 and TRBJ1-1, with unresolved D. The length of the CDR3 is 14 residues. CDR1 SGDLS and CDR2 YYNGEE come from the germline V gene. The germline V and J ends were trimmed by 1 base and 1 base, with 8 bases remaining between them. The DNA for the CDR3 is TGTGCCAGCAGCGTAACTCCAGGGAACACTGAAGCTTTCTTT. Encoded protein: CASSVTPGNTEAFF.

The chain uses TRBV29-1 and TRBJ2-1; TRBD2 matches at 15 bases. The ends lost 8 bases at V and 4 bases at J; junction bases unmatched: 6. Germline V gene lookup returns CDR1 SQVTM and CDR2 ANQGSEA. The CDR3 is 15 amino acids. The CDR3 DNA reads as TGCAGCTCCCGGACTAGCGGGGGGGATTACAATGAGCAGTTCTTC. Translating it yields CSSRTSGGDYNEQFF.

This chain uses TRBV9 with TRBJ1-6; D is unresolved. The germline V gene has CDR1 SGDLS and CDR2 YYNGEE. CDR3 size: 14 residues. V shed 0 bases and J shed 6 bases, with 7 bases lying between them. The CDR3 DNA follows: TGTGCCAGCAGCGTAGGACCTAGTAATTCACCCCTCCACTTT. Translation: CASSVGPSNSPLHF.

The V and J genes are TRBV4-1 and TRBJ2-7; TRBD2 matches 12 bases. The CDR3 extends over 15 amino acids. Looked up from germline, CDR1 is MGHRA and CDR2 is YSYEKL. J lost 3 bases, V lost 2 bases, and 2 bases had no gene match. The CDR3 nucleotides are TGCGCCAGCAGCCAATCTAGCGGGGGGGACTACGAGCAGTACTTC. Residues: CASSQSSGGDYEQYF.

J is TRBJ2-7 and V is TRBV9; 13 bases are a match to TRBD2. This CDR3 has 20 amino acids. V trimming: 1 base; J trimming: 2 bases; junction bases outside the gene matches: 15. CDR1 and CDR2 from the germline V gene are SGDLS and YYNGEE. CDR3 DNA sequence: TGTGCCAGCAGCGTACCCTCCCGCGGACTAGCGGGGGTTTCGACCTACGAGCAGTACTTC. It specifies CASSVPSRGLAGVSTYEQYF. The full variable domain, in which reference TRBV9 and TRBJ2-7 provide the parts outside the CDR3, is DSGVTQTPKHLITATGQRVTLRCSPRSGDLSVYWYQQSLDQGLQFLIQYYNGEERAKGNILERFSAQQFPDLHSELNLSSLELGDSALYFCASSVPSRGLAGVSTYEQYFGPGTRLTVT.

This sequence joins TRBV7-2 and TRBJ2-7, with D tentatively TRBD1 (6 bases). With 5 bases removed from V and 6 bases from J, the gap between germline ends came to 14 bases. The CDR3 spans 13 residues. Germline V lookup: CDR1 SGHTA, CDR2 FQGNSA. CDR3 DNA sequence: TGTGCCAGCAGCCGTAGGACAGATACCGAGCAGTACTTC. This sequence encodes CASSRRTDTEQYF.

Written as DNA, the CDR3 is TGTGCCAGCAGTGAACGGCAGGGCAATCAGCCCCAGCATTTT. Residues: CASSERQGNQPQHF. The chain employs TRBV2 and TRBJ1-5, with D unresolved. CDR1 is SNHLY, CDR2 FYNNEI, per germline. There are 14 residues in the CDR3. Trimming took off 2 bases at V and 2 bases at J, with 7 bases between the two ends.

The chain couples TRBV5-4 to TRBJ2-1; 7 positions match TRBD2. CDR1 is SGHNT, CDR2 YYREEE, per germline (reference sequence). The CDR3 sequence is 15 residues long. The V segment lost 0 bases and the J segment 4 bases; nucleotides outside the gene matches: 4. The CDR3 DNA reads TGTGCCAGCAGCTTGGGAGCGGGAATTTACAATGAGCAGTTCTTC. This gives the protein CASSLGAGIYNEQFF.

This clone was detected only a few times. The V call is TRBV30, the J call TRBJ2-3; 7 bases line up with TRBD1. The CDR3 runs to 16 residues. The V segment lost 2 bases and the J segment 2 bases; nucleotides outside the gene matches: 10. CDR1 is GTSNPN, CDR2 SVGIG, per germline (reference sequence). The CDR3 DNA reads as TGTGCCTGGAGTTCCTTTGGGACAGTAGCCACAGATACGCAGTATTTT. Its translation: CAWSSFGTVATDTQYF.

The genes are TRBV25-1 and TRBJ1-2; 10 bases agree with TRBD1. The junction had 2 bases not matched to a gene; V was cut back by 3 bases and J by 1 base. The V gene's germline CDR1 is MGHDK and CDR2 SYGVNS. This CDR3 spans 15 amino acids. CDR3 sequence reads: CASSDRDRGNYGYTF. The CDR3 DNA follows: TGTGCCAGCAGTGATCGGGACAGGGGTAACTATGGCTACACCTTC.

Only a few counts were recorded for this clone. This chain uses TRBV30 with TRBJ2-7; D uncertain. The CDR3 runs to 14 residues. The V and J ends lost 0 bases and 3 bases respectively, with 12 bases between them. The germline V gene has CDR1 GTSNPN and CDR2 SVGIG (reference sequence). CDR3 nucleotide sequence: TGTGCCTGGAGTGTAGTCAGGAACGGCTACGAGCAGTACTTC. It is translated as CAWSVVRNGYEQYF.